This T cell receptor beta chain was sequenced during a study of T cell responses to AZD1222 COVID-19 vaccine. The CDR3 extends over 13 amino acids. Trimming shortened V by 4 bases and J by 6 bases, and 10 bases separated the two germline ends. Germline assignment: CDR1 LGHDT and CDR2 YNNKEL (reference sequence). The method was immunoSEQ multiplex PCR; TCRdb's version includes in-frame clones alone and lacks a portion of them. This table holds about 220,000 clones, 85% to 95% found once. Specimen: peripheral blood, collected on day 0 of MenACWY control vaccination. This sequence was found in an adult in good health. The V and J genes are TRBV3-1 (or the pseudogene TRBV3-2) and TRBJ2-1, with a tentative D call TRBD1 (5 bases). CDR3 sequence (DNA): TGTGCCAGCAGCCTCCGTCAGGGCAATGAGCAGTTCTTC. Amino acid sequence: CASSLRQGNEQFF.